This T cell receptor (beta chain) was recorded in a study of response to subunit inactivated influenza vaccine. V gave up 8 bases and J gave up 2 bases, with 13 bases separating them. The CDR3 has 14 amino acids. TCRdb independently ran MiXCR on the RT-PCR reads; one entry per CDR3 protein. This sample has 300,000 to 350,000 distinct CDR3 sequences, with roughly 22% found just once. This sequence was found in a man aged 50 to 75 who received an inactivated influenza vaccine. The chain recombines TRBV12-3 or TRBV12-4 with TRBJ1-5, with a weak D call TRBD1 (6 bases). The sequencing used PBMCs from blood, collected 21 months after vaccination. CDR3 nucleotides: TGTGCCAGCTCAAGGACAGAGCGCAATCAGCCCCAGCATTTT. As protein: CASSRTERNQPQHF.